The clone carrying this T cell receptor (beta chain) occurred many times. Its specificity is not known. The sample carries other DNA sequences with the same CDR3. Thyroid surgery was performed in patients who had received no treatment beforehand. The data belong to a study of metastatic and nonmetastatic thyroid tumors. Study-wide background: Where malignant and benign thyroid patients were concerned, repertoires were compared across blood and tumor or nodule tissue. Notes on the study in general: For both blood and tumor, malignant thyroid tumors reportedly showed significantly higher TCR beta diversity than benign nodules did.

TCRdb re-called the PCR reads through MiXCR. There are just over 20,000 clones in the sample; 15% to 18% occur only once, and about 19% lies in the top ten. Germline trimming cut 0 bases from V and 4 bases from J; bases unmatched to any gene: 3. This CDR3 contains 17 residues. Germline CDR1 and CDR2: LGHNA and YNFKEQ. Sequencing input: blood. The receptor comes from a female donor with papillary thyroid cancer or a benign thyroid nodule (not recorded which). Some clones in this sample may be carry-over from other donors' samples. The gene calls are TRBV4-2 and TRBJ2-2, with 12 nucleotides matching TRBD2. Here the CDR3 DNA reads TGTGCCAGCAGCCAAGAGGGGACTAGCGGGTTCACCGGGGAGCTGTTTTTT. Encoded protein: CASSQEGTSGFTGELFF.